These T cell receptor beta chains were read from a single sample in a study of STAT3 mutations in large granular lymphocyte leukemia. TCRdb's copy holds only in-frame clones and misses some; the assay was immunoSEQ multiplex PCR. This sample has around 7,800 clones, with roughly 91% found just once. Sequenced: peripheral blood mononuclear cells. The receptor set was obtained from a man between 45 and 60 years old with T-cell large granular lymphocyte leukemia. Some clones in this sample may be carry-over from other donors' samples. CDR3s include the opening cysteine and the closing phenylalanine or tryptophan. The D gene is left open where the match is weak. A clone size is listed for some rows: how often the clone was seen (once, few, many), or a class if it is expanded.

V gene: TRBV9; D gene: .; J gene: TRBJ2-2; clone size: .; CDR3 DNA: TGTGCCAGCAGCGTAGCGGGAGTAACCGGGGAGCTGTTTTTT; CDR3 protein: CASSVAGVTGELFF
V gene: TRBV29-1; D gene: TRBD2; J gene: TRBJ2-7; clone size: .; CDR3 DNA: TGCAGCGTTGCCCGGGGGAGGGGCAACGAGCAGTACTTC; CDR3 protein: CSVARGRGNEQYF
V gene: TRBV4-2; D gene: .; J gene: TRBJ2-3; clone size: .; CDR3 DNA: TGTGCCAGCAGCCAAGATCTCGGGGTGAATACGCAGTATTTT; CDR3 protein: CASSQDLGVNTQYF
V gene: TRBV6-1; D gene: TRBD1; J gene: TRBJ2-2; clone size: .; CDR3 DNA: TGTGCCAGCAGTGATGAGACAGGGGGCACCGGGGAGCTGTTTTTT; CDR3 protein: CASSDETGGTGELFF
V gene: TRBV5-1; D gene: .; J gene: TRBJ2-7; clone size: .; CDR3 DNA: TGCGCCAGCAGCTTGCGACGGATTGACTACGAGCAGTACTTC; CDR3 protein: CASSLRRIDYEQYF
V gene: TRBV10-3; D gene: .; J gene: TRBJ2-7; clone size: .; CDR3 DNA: TGTGCCATCAGTCCGCCCAGGGGTGAGCAGTACTTC; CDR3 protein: CAISPPRGEQYF
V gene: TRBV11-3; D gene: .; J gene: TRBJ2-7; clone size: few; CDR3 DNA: TGTGCCAGCAGCTTTGACAGTAGCTCCTACGAGCAGTACTTC; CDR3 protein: CASSFDSSSYEQYF
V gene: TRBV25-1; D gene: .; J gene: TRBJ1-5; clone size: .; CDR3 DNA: TGTGCCAGCAGTGAAGGGGGTCCCAGCAATCAGCCCCAGCATTTT; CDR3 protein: CASSEGGPSNQPQHF
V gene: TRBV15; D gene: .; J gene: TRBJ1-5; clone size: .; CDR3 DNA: TGTGCCACCAGCAGCGACAGAGAGAGAAGGAATCAGCCCCAGCATTTT; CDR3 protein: CATSSDRERRNQPQHF
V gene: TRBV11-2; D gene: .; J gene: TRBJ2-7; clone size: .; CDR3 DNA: TGTGCCAGCAGCTTAGATTTGCGGAACTACGAGCAGTACTTC; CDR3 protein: CASSLDLRNYEQYF
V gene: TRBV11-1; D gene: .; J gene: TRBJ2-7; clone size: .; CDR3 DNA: TGTGCCAGCAGCTTAGTACGGCTAGGGGGGTACGAGCAGTACTTC; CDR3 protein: CASSLVRLGGYEQYF
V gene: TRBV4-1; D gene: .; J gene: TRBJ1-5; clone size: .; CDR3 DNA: TGCGCCAGCAGCCAAGATTCCGGAACCCGAAGCTATAGCAATCAGCCCCAGCATTTT; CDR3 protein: CASSQDSGTRSYSNQPQHF
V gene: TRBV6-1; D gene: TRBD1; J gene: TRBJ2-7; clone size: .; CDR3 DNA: TGTGCCAGCAGCCTACAGGGGGTGCAGTACTTC; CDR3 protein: CASSLQGVQYF
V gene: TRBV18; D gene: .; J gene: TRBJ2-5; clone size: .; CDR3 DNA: TGTGCCAGCTCCCCTGGGGGCGGAGAGACCCAGTACTTC; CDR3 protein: CASSPGGGETQYF
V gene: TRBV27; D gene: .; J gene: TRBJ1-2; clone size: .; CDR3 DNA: TGTGCCAGCAGTCCCGATAAGGGGAGGAGTGGCTACACCTTC; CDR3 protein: CASSPDKGRSGYTF
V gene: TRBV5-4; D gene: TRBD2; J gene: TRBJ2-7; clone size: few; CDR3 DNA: TGTGCCAGCAGCCCCGGGGAGGGTGTGACCTACGAGCAGTACTTC; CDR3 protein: CASSPGEGVTYEQYF
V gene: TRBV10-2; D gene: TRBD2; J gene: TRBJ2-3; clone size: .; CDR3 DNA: TGCGCCAGCAGTGAGTCGACTCGACTAGCGGGCACAGATACGCAGTATTTT; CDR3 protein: CASSESTRLAGTDTQYF
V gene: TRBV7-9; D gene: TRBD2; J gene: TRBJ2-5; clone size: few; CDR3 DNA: TGTGCCAGCAGCTTGCATAAGCGGGGGGAGGAGACCCAGTACTTC; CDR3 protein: CASSLHKRGEETQYF
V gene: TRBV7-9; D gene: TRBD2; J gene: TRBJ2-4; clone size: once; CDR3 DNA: TGTGCCAGCAGCCGGATTCGGGACTACGGCAAAAACATTCAGTACTTC; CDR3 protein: CASSRIRDYGKNIQYF
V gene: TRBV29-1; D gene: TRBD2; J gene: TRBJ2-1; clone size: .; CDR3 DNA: TGCAGCGTTCAGCGGGGGGCGGCCTACAATGAGCAGTTCTTC; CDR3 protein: CSVQRGAAYNEQFF
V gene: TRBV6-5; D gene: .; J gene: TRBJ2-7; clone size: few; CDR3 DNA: TGTGCCAGCAGCCTGGACGGCTACGAGCAGTACTTC; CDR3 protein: CASSLDGYEQYF
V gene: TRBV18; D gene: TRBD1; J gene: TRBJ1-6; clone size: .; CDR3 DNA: TGTGCCAGCTCAACAAAGGGACAGGGTTTTAGGAATTCACCCCTCCACTTT; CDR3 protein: CASSTKGQGFRNSPLHF
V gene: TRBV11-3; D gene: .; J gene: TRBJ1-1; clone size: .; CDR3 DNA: TGTGCCAGCAGCTTAGACCGGGCTAACACTGAAGCTTTCTTT; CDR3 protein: CASSLDRANTEAFF
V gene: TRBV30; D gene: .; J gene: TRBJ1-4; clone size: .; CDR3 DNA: TGTGCCTGGAGTTTGGGGGGCTCTAATGAAAAACTGTTTTTT; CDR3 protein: CAWSLGGSNEKLFF
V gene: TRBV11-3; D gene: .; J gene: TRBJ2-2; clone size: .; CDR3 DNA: TGTGCCAGCAGCTTAGCAGCCGGGGAGCTGTTTTTT; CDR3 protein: CASSLAAGELFF
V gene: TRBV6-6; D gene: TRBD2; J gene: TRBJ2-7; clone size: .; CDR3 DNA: TGTGCCAGCAGAGGACCGGGACTAGCGCACTACGAGCAGTACTTC; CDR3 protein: CASRGPGLAHYEQYF
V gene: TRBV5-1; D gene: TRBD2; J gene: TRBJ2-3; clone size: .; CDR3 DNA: TGCGCCAGCAGCCTTTGGACTAGCGGTGCTAGCACAGATACGCAGTATTTT; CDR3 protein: CASSLWTSGASTDTQYF
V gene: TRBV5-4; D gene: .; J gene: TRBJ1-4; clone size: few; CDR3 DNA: TGTGCCAGCAGCGACACAACTAATGAAAAACTGTTTTTT; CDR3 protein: CASSDTTNEKLFF
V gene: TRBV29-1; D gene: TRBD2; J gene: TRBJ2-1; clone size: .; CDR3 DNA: TGCAGCGTCGAGGCGGGACTAGCGGCATCCGTCTCCTACAATGAGCAGTTCTTC; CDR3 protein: CSVEAGLAASVSYNEQFF
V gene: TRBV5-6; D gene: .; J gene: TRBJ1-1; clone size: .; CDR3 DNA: TGTGCCAGCAGCTCCCTGGGGCAGAGGAACACTGAAGCTTTCTTT; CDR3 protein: CASSSLGQRNTEAFF
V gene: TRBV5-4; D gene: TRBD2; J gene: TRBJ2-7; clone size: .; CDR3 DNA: TGTGCCAGCAGCTTAAAACTAGCGGGGGGGTACGAGCAGTACTTC; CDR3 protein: CASSLKLAGGYEQYF
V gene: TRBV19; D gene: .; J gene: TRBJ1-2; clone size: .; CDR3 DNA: TGTGCCAGTAGTCCCCGGACGCCGGCGAGGGGAGGCTACACCTTC; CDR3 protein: CASSPRTPARGGYTF
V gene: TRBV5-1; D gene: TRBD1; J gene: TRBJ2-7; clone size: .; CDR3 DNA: TGCGCCAGCAGCTTTAGGACAGGGGACGAGCAGTACTTC; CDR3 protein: CASSFRTGDEQYF
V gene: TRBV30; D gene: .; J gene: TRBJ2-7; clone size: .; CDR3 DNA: TGTGCCTGGAGTGTAGATAGACTTAAGGAGCAGTACTTC; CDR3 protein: CAWSVDRLKEQYF
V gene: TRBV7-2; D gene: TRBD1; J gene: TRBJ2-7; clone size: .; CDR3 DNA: TGTGCCAGCAGCTTATTCTCAGGGGGCAACGAGCAGTACTTC; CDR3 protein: CASSLFSGGNEQYF
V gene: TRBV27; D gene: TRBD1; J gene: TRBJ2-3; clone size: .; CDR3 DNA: TGTGCCAGCAGTTGGGCAGGGGGCGCAGATACGCAGTATTTT; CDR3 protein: CASSWAGGADTQYF
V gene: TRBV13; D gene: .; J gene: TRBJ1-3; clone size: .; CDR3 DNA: TGTGCCAGCAGCTTAGAGGGAACGGGAAACACCATATATTTT; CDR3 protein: CASSLEGTGNTIYF
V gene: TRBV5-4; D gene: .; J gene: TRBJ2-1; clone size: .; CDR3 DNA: TGTGCCAGCAGCTTGGGGATGGGTAGCTTATACAATGAGCAGTTCTTC; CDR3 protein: CASSLGMGSLYNEQFF
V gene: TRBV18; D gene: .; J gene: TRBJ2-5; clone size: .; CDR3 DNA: TGTGCCAGCTCCTCGGGAATAGGAGAGACCCAGTACTTC; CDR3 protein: CASSSGIGETQYF
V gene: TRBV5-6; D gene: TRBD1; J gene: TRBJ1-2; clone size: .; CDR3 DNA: TGTGCCAGCAGCTGGGGAGGGACAGGGGGCGGCTACACCTTC; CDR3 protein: CASSWGGTGGGYTF
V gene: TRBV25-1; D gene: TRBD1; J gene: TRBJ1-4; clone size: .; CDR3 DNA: TGTGCCAGCAGTGCCATACAGGGGTTGAATGAAAAACTGTTTTTT; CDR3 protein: CASSAIQGLNEKLFF
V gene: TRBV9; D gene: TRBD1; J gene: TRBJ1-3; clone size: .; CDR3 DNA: TGTGCCAGCGGGGAGGGGACAGGGGGTTCTTCTGGAAACACCATATATTTT; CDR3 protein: CASGEGTGGSSGNTIYF